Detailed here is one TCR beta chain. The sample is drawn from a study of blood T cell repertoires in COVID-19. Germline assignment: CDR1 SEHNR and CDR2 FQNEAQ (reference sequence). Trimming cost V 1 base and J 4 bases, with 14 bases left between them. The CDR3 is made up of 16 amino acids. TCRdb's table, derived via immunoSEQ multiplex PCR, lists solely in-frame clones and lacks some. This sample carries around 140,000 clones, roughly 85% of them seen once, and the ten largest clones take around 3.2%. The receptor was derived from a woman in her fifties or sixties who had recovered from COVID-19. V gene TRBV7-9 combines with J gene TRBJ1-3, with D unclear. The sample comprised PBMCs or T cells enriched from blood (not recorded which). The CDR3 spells CASSLESGVYGNTIYF. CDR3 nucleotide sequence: TGTGCCAGCAGCTTAGAGAGCGGAGTTTACGGAAACACCATATATTTT.